This is a list of T cell receptor beta chains from one sample in a study of a mutant IDH1 vaccine in newly diagnosed glioma. These receptors have no identified antigens. Here immunoSEQ multiplex PCR was the method, and the copy in TCRdb shows in-frame clones only, minus some. The repertoire has around 52,000 clones, around 80% of them found once; the top ten carry approximately 1.8%. The starting material was PBMCs, obtained from a glioma patient whose treatment included an IDH1 peptide vaccine. The receptors were gathered from a woman between 40 and 50 years old with glioma. Both conserved end residues are trimmed from each CDR3.

>TRBV5-6|TRBJ1-2
ASSLASGAGGYT
>TRBV19|TRBJ2-5
ASSISPGGQETQY
>TRBV18|TRBJ1-1
ASSPWREVGTEAF
>TRBV19|TRBJ2-3
ASRRLAVSTDTQY
>TRBV2|TRBJ2-1
ASRGTGEQF
>TRBV7-2|TRBJ2-5
ASSFRETQY
>TRBV5-6|TRBJ1-1
ASSLTRAGGTEAF
>TRBV5-1|TRBJ1-1
ASSLRGYTEAF
>TRBV4-3|TRBJ2-4
ASSQDRLGRDSKNIQY
>TRBV4-1|TRBJ2-7
ASSPEWASYEQY
>TRBV18|TRBJ1-3
ASSPYPLSGGYGNTIY
>TRBV18|TRBJ1-5
ASSPPKGVSNQPQH
>TRBV29-1|TRBJ2-7
SVGDRGQFGEQY
>TRBV29-1|TRBJ2-7
SVVFGQALYEQY
>TRBV7-6|TRBJ1-3
ASSLVGPGNTIY
>TRBV9|TRBJ1-4
ASSVGQGGNEKLF
>TRBV10-3|TRBJ1-2
AISESPRGGTRDYGYT
>TRBV10-3|TRBJ2-7
AISESGRGNLNYEQY
>TRBV19|TRBJ1-1
ASSIGRDRGVNTEAF
>TRBV7-8|TRBJ2-7
ASSTPPGTSGAYEQY
>TRBV30|TRBJ1-2
AWSRTGLANYGYT
>TRBV7-2|TRBJ2-1
ASSQLADSYNEQF
>TRBV6-1|TRBJ1-6
ASSKRAFDSPLH